The 3 T cell receptor beta chains below come from one sample, sequenced in a study of T cell changes during pregnancy in multiple sclerosis. Method: immunoSEQ multiplex PCR; TCRdb's copy keeps in-frame clones and lacks some. This sample carries 45,000 to 60,000 clones, 91% of them seen once, and the ten largest clones take about 1%. The sample in question was peripheral blood, obtained after pregnancy. These receptors were taken from a female donor in good health, enrolled as a control in a pregnancy study.

This clone was seen just once. CDR3 protein: CASSITGTANTEAFF. The CDR3 nucleotides are TGCGCCAGCAGCATTACCGGGACAGCGAACACTGAAGCTTTCTTT. The rearrangement uses TRBV5-1 and TRBJ1-1; the match to TRBD1 covers 7 bases. The CDR3 covers 15 residues. V shed 4 bases, J shed 1 base, and the junction held 7 bases outside the gene matches. CDR1 SGHRS and CDR2 YFSETQ come from the germline V gene.

V usage is TRBV19 and J usage is TRBJ2-5; 13 nucleotides agree with TRBD2. The ends lost 3 bases at V and 6 bases at J; junction bases unmatched: 10. Germline values: CDR1 LNHDA, CDR2 SQIVND (reference sequence). This CDR3 region has 17 residues. This CDR3 is CASSIPKLAGGPKTQYF. CDR3 DNA sequence: TGTGCCAGTAGTATCCCCAAACTAGCGGGAGGGCCGAAGACCCAGTACTTC.

This clone was seen a handful of times. This chain uses TRBV4-1 with TRBJ1-2, with 7 bases fitting TRBD1. V lost 2 bases and J lost 2; bases outside the gene matches: 11. Germline V gene data show CDR1 as MGHRA and CDR2 as YSYEKL. The length of the CDR3 is 17 residues. In DNA, the CDR3 is TGCGCCAGCAGCCAATTTGACAGGGCCAAACCGAACTATGGCTACACCTTC. It translates to CASSQFDRAKPNYGYTF.